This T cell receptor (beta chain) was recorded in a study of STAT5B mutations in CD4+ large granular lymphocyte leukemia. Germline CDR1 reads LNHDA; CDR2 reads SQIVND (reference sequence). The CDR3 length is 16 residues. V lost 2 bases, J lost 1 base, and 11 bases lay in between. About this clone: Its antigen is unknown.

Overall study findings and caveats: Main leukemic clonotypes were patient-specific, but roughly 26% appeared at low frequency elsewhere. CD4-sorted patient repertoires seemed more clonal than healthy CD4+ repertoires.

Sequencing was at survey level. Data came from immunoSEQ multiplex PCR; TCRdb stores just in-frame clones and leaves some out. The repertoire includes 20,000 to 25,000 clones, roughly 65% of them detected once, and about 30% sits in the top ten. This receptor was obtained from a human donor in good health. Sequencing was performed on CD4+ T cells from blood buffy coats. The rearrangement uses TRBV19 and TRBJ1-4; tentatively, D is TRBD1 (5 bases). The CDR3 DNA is TGTGCCAGTAGTATACAGGGAACCTTAACTAATGAAAAACTGTTTTTT. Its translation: CASSIQGTLTNEKLFF.